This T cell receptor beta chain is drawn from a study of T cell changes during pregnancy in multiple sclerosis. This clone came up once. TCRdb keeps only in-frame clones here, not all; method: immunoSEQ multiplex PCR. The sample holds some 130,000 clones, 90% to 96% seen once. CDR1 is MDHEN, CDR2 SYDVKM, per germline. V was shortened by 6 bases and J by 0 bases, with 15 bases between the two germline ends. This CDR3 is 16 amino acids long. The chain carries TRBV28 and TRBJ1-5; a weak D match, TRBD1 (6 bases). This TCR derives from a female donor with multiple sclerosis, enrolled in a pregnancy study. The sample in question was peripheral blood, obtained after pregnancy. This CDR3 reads CASRRKRGASNQPQHF. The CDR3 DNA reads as TGTGCCAGCAGACGAAAACGGGGGGCTAGCAATCAGCCCCAGCATTTT.